These T cell receptor beta chains were read from a single sample in a study of cytomegalovirus exposure and HLA in healthy donors. Clones were read by immunoSEQ multiplex PCR, and TCRdb kept only the in-frame ones, dropping some. The sample consists of 300,000 or so clones, roughly 81% of them appearing once. Sequencing was carried out using PBMCs. Receptor source: a woman aged 40 to 50 in good health and CMV-seropositive. Both conserved end residues are part of each CDR3. A D gene is named only where the DNA matches it firmly. Clone size, where shown, is once, few, many, or a class for clones that have expanded.

clone_size	v_call	j_call	d_call	cdr3_length	cdr3_aa	cdr3_nt
-	TRBV19	TRBJ1-5	-	12	CASSQGFQPQHF	TGTGCCAGTAGCCAGGGGTTTCAGCCCCAGCATTTT
-	TRBV7-9	TRBJ2-1	-	13	CASSLTTPSEQFF	TGTGCCAGCAGCCTAACTACTCCCAGCGAGCAGTTCTTC
once	TRBV5-1	TRBJ2-7	-	14	CASAWAFGGYEQYF	TGCGCCAGCGCTTGGGCTTTTGGAGGCTACGAGCAGTACTTC
-	TRBV19	TRBJ2-5	TRBD2	15	CASSITGTRSETQYF	TGTGCCAGTAGTATAACCGGGACTAGGAGTGAGACCCAGTACTTC
-	TRBV11-2	TRBJ1-1	-	16	CASSSYGGKSYTEAFF	TGTGCCAGCAGCTCCTATGGGGGGAAAAGTTACACTGAAGCTTTCTTT
-	TRBV13	TRBJ2-7	TRBD2	15	CASSLGSGGRYEQYF	TGTGCCAGCAGCTTAGGTTCGGGAGGACGCTACGAGCAGTACTTC
-	TRBV30	TRBJ1-3	TRBD1	18	CAWSVRGTGGRSGNTIYF	TGTGCCTGGAGTGTACGCGGGACAGGGGGAAGGTCTGGAAACACCATATATTTT
-	TRBV6-6	TRBJ1-4	-	16	CASSYRTSGGWEKLFF	TGTGCCAGCAGTTACCGCACCTCGGGGGGCTGGGAAAAACTGTTTTTT
-	TRBV10-3	TRBJ2-1	-	12	CAISHQADEQFF	TGTGCCATCAGCCATCAAGCCGATGAGCAGTTCTTC
-	TRBV28	TRBJ2-7	TRBD1	13	CASRGTVSYEQYF	TGTGCCAGCAGAGGGACAGTCTCCTACGAGCAGTACTTC
few	TRBV5-4	TRBJ2-3	-	18	CASSLGAGPSLSTDTQYF	TGTGCCAGCAGCTTGGGGGCGGGACCCTCCCTAAGCACAGATACGCAGTATTTT
-	TRBV4-3	TRBJ2-2	TRBD2	15	CASSLAGADTGELFF	TGCGCCAGCAGCCTAGCGGGAGCGGACACCGGGGAGCTGTTTTTT
once	TRBV7-2	TRBJ2-1	-	14	CASSLEARNNEQFF	TGTGCCAGCAGCTTAGAAGCGCGCAACAATGAGCAGTTCTTC
-	TRBV5-1	TRBJ1-4	-	14	CASSARATNEKLFF	TGCGCCAGCAGCGCCAGGGCAACTAATGAAAAACTGTTTTTT
-	TRBV5-6	TRBJ2-7	-	13	CASSLFPRYEQYF	TGTGCCAGCAGCTTGTTCCCTAGATACGAGCAGTACTTC
-	TRBV10-3	TRBJ2-3	-	12	CAISVDGDTQYF	TGTGCCATCAGTGTAGACGGGGATACGCAGTATTTT
-	TRBV19	TRBJ2-3	TRBD2	17	CASSIEGLAGGPAPQYF	TGTGCCAGTAGTATAGAAGGGTTAGCGGGAGGCCCGGCTCCGCAGTATTTT
-	TRBV11-3	TRBJ2-7	TRBD2	15	CASARGAGEVNEQYF	TGTGCCAGCGCCCGGGGCGCGGGAGAGGTCAACGAGCAGTACTTC
-	TRBV4-2	TRBJ2-1	-	14	CASSQVELANEQFF	TGTGCCAGCAGCCAAGTTGAGCTAGCCAATGAGCAGTTCTTC
-	TRBV7-3	TRBJ2-1	TRBD2	16	CASSFSASGIYNEQFF	TGTGCCAGCAGCTTTTCTGCAAGCGGGATCTACAATGAGCAGTTCTTC
-	TRBV7-8	TRBJ2-7	-	14	CASSFSRGTYEQYF	TGTGCCAGCAGCTTCTCCAGGGGAACCTACGAGCAGTACTTC
-	TRBV30	TRBJ1-2	-	13	CAWSVSRADGYTF	TGTGCCTGGAGTGTATCCAGGGCGGATGGCTACACCTTC
-	TRBV2	TRBJ2-6	TRBD2	19	CASSEDRREGRSGANVLTF	TGTGCCAGCAGTGAAGATAGGCGGGAGGGCCGATCTGGGGCCAACGTCCTGACTTTC
few	TRBV4-3	TRBJ1-1	TRBD1	17	CASSQLPGQGSYTEAFF	TGCGCCAGCAGCCAACTTCCGGGACAGGGGAGTTACACTGAAGCTTTCTTT
-	TRBV6-5	TRBJ1-6	-	15	CASSRKGQSNSPLHF	TGTGCCAGCAGCCGTAAAGGACAGAGTAATTCACCCCTCCACTTT
-	TRBV4-1	TRBJ2-5	-	14	CASSPFSGQETQYF	TGCGCCAGCAGCCCCTTTTCAGGTCAAGAGACCCAGTACTTC
-	TRBV6-1	TRBJ2-2	TRBD2	16	CASSELAGVSSGELFF	TGTGCCAGCAGTGAACTAGCGGGAGTCAGTTCCGGGGAGCTGTTTTTT
-	TRBV5-1	TRBJ2-1	TRBD2	15	CASSFMILADNEQFF	TGCGCCAGCAGTTTTATGATACTAGCGGACAATGAGCAGTTCTTC
-	TRBV7-2	TRBJ2-7	-	15	CASSLELDSYYEQYF	TGTGCCAGCAGCTTAGAACTGGACTCCTACTACGAGCAGTACTTC
-	TRBV19	TRBJ2-7	TRBD2	16	CASSIHSGGSRYEQYF	TGTGCCAGTAGTATTCACTCCGGCGGGAGTCGCTACGAGCAGTACTTC
-	TRBV15	TRBJ2-3	-	13	CATRSSPRDTQYF	TGTGCCACCAGGTCTAGCCCAAGAGATACGCAGTATTTT
-	TRBV7-2	TRBJ2-1	-	15	CASSSNREPYNEQFF	TGTGCCAGCAGCTCCAACAGGGAGCCCTACAATGAGCAGTTCTTC
-	TRBV7-9	TRBJ2-4	TRBD1	17	CASSFSGTDLAKNIQYF	TGTGCCAGCAGCTTTTCCGGGACAGATCTAGCCAAAAACATTCAGTACTTC
-	TRBV6-6	TRBJ2-7	TRBD1	16	CASTHGDRGKGYEQYF	TGTGCCAGCACTCACGGGGACAGGGGGAAAGGCTACGAGCAGTACTTC
-	TRBV6-4	TRBJ2-2	-	14	CASSDSTGAGELFF	TGTGCCAGCAGTGACTCGACGGGGGCCGGGGAGCTGTTTTTT